This T cell receptor (beta chain) is from a study of liver allograft versus peripheral blood T cells. Study-wide background: Comparing T cell receptor repertoires in transplanted livers with those in recipients' peripheral blood was part of the design.

TCRdb independently ran MiXCR on the reads; one entry per CDR3 protein. This table has about 11,000 distinct CDR3 sequences, around 23% appearing once. Turning to this clonotype: Its antigen is as yet unknown.

The V segment lost 7 bases and the J segment 1 base; nucleotides outside the gene matches: 5. Germline V gene sequence: CDR1 SGHNT, CDR2 YENEEA. This CDR3 has 15 amino acids. General study findings and limits: Repertoires of T cell receptors that resided inside liver allografts reportedly differed from those in peripheral blood.

This chain links TRBV11-3 with TRBJ2-2; 8 bases are a match to TRBD2. This clonotype was sampled from a human patient who had a liver transplant. Some T cells may be supplied by the graft donor. The CDR3 here is CASNNGGVNTGELFF. In DNA form, the CDR3 reads TGTGCCAGCAACAACGGGGGGGTGAACACCGGGGAGCTGTTTTTT.